This TCR beta chain emerged from a study of monozygotic twins with inflammatory bowel disease. Whole-study results and caveats: IBD patients exhibited fewer clonotypes shared with other individuals than healthy twins, particularly with disease activity. Any single strong signal or clonotype tied to IBD lacked support.

Turning to this clonotype: Its antigen is as yet unknown.

Reprocessing the 5' RACE reads, TCRdb reports a single entry for every CDR3 protein and omits DNA. With more than 300,000 distinct CDR3 sequences in the sample, the ten largest clones hold 5.5% to 6.5%. Phlebotomy per donor yielded a single 2.5 ml blood sample. Investigators extracted total RNA from whole blood and did not sort T cells. CDR3 length: 14 amino acids. The V gene's germline CDR1 is SGHTA and CDR2 FQGNSA. This sequence joins TRBV7-2 and TRBJ1-4. The material sequenced was blood. The TCR was taken from a human donor with ulcerative colitis or Crohn's disease, or a healthy co-twin of an affected twin (not recorded which). The CDR3 sequence is CASSLGGYQEKLFF.